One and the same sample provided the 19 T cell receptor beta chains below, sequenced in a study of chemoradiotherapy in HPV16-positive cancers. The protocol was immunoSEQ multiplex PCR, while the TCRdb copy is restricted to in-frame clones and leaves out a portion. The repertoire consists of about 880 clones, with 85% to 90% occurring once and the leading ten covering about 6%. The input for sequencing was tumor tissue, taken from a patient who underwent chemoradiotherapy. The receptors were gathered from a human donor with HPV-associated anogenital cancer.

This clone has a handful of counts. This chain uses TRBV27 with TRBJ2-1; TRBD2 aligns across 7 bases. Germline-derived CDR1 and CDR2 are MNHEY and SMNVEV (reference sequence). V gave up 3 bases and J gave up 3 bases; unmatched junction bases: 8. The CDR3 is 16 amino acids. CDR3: CASSLGKRGRYNEQFF. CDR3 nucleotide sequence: TGTGCCAGCAGTTTGGGAAAGCGGGGTCGCTACAATGAGCAGTTCTTC.

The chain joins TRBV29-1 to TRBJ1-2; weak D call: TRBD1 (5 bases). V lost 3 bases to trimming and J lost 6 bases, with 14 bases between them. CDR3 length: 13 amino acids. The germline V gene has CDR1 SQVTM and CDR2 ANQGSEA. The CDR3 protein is CSVDGDGTNGYTF. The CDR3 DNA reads TGCAGCGTTGACGGGGATGGGACGAATGGCTACACCTTC.

The DNA of the CDR3 is TGCGCCAGCAGCTCCGGGACAGGGGGTCCGCCCCAGCATTTT. This gives the protein CASSSGTGGPPQHF. The genes are TRBV5-1 and TRBJ1-5, with 11 bases lining up with TRBD1. J gave up 9 bases and V 3 bases, and 5 bases lay outside the gene matches. Germline values: CDR1 SGHRS, CDR2 YFSETQ. This CDR3 spans 14 amino acids.

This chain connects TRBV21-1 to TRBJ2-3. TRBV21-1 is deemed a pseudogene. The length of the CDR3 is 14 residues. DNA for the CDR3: TGTGCCAGCACCTTTCCCAGAGGGGCAGATACGCAGTATTTT. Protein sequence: CASTFPRGADTQYF.

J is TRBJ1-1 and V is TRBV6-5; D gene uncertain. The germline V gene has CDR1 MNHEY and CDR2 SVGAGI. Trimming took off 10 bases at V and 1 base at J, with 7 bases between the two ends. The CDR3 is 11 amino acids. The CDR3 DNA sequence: TGTGCCACCGGTTCGAACACTGAAGCTTTCTTT. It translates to CATGSNTEAFF.

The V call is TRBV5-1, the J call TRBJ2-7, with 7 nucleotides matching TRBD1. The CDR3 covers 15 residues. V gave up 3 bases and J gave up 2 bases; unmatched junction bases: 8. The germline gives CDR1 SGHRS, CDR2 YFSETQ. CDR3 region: CASSSGQVGPYEQYF. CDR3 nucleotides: TGCGCCAGCAGCTCCGGACAGGTCGGCCCCTACGAGCAGTACTTC.

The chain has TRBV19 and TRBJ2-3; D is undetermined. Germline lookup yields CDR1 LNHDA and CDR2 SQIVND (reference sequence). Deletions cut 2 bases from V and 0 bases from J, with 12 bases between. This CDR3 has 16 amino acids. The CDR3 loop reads CASSIFFGGSTDTQYF. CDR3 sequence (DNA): TGTGCCAGTAGTATATTCTTCGGTGGGAGCACAGATACGCAGTATTTT.

In nucleotides, the CDR3 is TGTGCCAGCCGAGAGGCGGCCATGGGGGGCTACACCTTC. This gives the protein CASREAAMGGYTF. V usage is TRBV25-1 and J usage is TRBJ1-2; D remains ambiguous. The CDR3 runs 13 residues. The germline V gene has CDR1 MGHDK and CDR2 SYGVNS. V dropped 8 bases and J dropped 8 bases, with 18 bases sitting between them.

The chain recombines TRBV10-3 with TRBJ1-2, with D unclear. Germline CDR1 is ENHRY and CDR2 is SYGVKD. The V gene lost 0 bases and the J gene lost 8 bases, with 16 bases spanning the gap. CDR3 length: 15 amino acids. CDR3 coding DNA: TGTGCCATCAGTGAGTCTGTGCCACCCCGGGGAGGCTACACCTTC. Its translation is CAISESVPPRGGYTF.

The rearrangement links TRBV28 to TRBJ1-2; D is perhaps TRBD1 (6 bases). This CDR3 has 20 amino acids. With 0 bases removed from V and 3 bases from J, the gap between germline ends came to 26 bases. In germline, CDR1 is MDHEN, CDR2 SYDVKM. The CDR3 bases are TGTGCCAGCAGTTTATGTATAGGACGAGGGACAACCGTCGTGGACTATGGCTACACCTTC. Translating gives CASSLCIGRGTTVVDYGYTF.

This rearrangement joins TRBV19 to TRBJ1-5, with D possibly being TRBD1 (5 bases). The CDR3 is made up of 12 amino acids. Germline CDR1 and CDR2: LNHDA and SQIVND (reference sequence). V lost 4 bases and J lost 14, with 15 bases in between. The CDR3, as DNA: TGTGCCAGTAGTACCGGGACGTTAATAGAGCATTTT. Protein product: CASSTGTLIEHF.

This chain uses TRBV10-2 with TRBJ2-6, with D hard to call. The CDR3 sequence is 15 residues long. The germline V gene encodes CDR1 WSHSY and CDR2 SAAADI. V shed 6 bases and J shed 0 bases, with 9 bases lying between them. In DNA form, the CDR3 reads TGCGCCAGCAGCCGGATAATCTCTGGGGCCAACGTCCTGACTTTC. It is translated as CASSRIISGANVLTF.

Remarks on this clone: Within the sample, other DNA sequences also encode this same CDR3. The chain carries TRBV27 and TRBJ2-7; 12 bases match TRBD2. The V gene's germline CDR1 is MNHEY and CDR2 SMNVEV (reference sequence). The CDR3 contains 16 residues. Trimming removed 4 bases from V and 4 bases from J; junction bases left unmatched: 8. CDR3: CASSSSRLAGVYEQYF. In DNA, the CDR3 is TGTGCCAGCAGTTCCTCGCGACTAGCGGGAGTTTACGAGCAGTACTTC.

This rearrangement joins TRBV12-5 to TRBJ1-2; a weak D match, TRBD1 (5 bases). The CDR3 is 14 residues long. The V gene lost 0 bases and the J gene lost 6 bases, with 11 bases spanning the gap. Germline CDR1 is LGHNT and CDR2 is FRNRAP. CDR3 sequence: CASGLVGGFDGYTF. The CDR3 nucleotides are TGTGCTAGTGGTTTGGTTGGGGGTTTCGATGGCTACACCTTC.

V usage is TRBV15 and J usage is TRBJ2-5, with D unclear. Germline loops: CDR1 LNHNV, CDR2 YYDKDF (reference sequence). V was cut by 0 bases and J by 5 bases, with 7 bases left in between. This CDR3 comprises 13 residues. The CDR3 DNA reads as TGTGCCACCAGCAGAGATTGGAAGGAGACCCAGTACTTC. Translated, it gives CATSRDWKETQYF.

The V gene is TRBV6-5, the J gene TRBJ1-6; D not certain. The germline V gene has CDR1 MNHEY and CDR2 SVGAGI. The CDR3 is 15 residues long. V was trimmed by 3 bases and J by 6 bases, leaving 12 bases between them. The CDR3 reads CASSYTSGANSPLHF. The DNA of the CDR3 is TGTGCCAGCAGTTATACGTCAGGAGCTAATTCACCCCTCCACTTT.

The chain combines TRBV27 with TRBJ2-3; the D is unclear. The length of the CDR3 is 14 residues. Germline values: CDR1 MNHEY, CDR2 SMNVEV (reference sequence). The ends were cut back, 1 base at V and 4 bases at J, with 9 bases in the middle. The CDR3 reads CASSLFLVPDTQYF. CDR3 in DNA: TGTGCCAGCAGTTTATTCCTAGTCCCAGATACGCAGTATTTT.

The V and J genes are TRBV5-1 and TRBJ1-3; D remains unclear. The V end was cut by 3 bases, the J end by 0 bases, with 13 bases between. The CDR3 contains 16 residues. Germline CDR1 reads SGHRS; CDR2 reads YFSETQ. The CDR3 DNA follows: TGCGCCAGCAGCTCCTCAGGACGGAGCTCTGGAAACACCATATATTTT. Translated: CASSSSGRSSGNTIYF.

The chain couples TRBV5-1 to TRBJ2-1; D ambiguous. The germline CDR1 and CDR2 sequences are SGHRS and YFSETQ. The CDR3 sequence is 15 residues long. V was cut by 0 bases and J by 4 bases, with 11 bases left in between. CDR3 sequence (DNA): TGCGCCAGCAGCTTGGCAGTCAGCGAATACAATGAGCAGTTCTTC. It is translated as CASSLAVSEYNEQFF.